The source of this TCR beta chain is a study of metastatic and nonmetastatic thyroid tumors. TCRdb reassembled clones from the PCR reads with MiXCR. Altogether over 30,000 clones are present, about 15% being singletons, with the ten largest covering around 19%. Germline lookup yields CDR1 SGHRS and CDR2 YFSETQ. With V trimmed by 3 bases and J by 2 bases, 1 base remained unmatched. The CDR3 spans 14 residues. Thyroid surgery had not been preceded by any treatment in any patient. J is TRBJ1-2 and V is TRBV5-1; 10 nucleotides line up with TRBD1. The sequencing input was blood. The sequence was collected from a male donor with papillary thyroid cancer or a benign thyroid nodule (not recorded which). Some clones in this sample may be carry-over from other donors' samples. The CDR3 spells CASSSGQGNYGYTF. The CDR3, as DNA: TGCGCCAGCAGCTCGGGACAGGGGAACTATGGCTACACCTTC.